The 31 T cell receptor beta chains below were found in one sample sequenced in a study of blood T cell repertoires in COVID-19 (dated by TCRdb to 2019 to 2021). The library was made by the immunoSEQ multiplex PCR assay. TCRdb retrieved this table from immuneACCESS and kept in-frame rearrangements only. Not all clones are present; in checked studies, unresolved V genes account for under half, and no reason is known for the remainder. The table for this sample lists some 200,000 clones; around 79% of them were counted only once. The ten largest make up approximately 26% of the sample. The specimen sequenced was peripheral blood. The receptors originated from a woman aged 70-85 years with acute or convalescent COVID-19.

The CDR3 spells CASSAGTGPYGYTF. The CDR3 nucleotides are TGCGCCAGCAGCGCCGGGACAGGGCCTTATGGCTACACCTTC. The chain combines TRBV5-1 with TRBJ1-2, with TRBD1 matching 9 bases. V lost 4 bases, J lost 5 bases, and 6 bases stayed unmatched. The CDR3 loop spans 14 amino acids. CDR1 is SGHRS and CDR2 is YFSETQ in the germline V gene.

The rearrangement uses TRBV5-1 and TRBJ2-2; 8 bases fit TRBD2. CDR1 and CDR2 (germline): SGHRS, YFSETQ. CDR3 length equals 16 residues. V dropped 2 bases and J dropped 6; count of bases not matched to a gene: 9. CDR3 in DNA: TGCGCCAGCAGCTTCGACGGGAGGGTAGGGGCCGGGGAGCTGTTTTTT. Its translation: CASSFDGRVGAGELFF.

The CDR3 spells CATRRGGDNEQFF. The CDR3 nucleotides are TGTGCCACGCGGCGGGGTGGGGACAATGAGCAGTTCTTC. The rearrangement links TRBV6-5 to TRBJ2-1; D is possibly TRBD2 (6 bases). Germline V CDR1 and CDR2: MNHEY, SVGAGI. V was clipped by 10 bases and J by 5 bases, with 15 bases between them. CDR3 length: 13 residues.

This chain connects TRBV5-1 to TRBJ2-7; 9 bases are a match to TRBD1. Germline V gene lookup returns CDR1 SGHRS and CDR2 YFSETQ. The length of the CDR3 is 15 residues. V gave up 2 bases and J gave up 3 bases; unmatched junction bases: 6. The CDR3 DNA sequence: TGCGCCAGCAGCTTAGTCGACAGGGGGTTCTACGAGCAGTACTTC. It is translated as CASSLVDRGFYEQYF.

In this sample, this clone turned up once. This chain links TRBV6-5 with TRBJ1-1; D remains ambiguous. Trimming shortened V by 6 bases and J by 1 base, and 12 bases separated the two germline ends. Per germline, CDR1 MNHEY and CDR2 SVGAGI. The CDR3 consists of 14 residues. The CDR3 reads CASRVGRRNTEAFF. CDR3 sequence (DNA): TGTGCCAGCAGGGTCGGTCGAAGGAACACTGAAGCTTTCTTT.

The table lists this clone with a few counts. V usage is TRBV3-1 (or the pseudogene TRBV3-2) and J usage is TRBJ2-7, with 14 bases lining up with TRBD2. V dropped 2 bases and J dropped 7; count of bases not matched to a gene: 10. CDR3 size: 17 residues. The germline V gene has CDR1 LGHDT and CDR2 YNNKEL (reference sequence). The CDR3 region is CASSQLTGTSGRAEQYF. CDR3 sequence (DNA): TGTGCCAGCAGCCAATTAACTGGGACTAGCGGGAGAGCGGAGCAGTACTTC.

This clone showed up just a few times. CDR3 region: CASSQDRFQGALVGARETQYF. The DNA for the CDR3 is TGCGCCAGCAGCCAAGACCGATTCCAGGGGGCGCTTGTCGGAGCCCGAGAGACCCAGTACTTC. This chain uses TRBV4-1 with TRBJ2-5; 8 nucleotides line up with TRBD1. The CDR3 has 21 amino acids. V shed 0 bases and J 4 bases; nucleotides not matched to a gene: 22. Germline-derived CDR1 and CDR2 are MGHRA and YSYEKL.

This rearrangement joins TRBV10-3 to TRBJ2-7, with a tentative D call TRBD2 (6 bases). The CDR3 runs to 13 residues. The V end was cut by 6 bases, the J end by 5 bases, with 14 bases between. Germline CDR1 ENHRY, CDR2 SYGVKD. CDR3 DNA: TGTGCCATCAGCTCGCTGCGGGACCACGAGCAGTACTTC. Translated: CAISSLRDHEQYF.

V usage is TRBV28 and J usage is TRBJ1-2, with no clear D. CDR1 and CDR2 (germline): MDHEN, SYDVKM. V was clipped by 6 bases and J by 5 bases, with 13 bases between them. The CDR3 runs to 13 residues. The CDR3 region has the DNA TGTGCCAGCAGGCCACAACAGTCTTATGGCTACACCTTC. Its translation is CASRPQQSYGYTF.

The CDR3 loop reads CASSFIPNEQFF. The CDR3 region has the DNA TGTGCCAGCAGTTTTATCCCTAATGAGCAGTTCTTC. The gene calls are TRBV12-3 or TRBV12-4 and TRBJ2-1; D not resolved. The CDR3 is 12 residues long. Trimming removed 3 bases from V and 7 bases from J, with 7 bases in between.

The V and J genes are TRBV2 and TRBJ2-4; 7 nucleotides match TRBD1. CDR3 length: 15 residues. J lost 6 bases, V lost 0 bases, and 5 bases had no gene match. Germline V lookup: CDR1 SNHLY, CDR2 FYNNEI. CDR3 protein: CASSEAEGAGNIQYF. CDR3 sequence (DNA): TGTGCCAGCAGTGAAGCCGAGGGGGCCGGAAACATTCAGTACTTC.

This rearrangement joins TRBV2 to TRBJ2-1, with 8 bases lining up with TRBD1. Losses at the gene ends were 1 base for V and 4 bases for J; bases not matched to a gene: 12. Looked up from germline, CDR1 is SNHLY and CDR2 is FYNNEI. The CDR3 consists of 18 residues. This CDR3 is CASSEEGLTGDGYNEQFF. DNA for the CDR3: TGTGCCAGCAGTGAAGAGGGGCTGACAGGGGATGGATACAATGAGCAGTTCTTC. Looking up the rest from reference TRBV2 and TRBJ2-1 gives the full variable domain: EPEVTQTPSHQVTQMGQEVILRCVPISNHLYFYWYRQILGQKVEFLVSFYNNEISEKSEIFDDQFSVERPDGSNFTLKIRSTKLEDSAMYFCASSEEGLTGDGYNEQFFGPGTRLTVL.

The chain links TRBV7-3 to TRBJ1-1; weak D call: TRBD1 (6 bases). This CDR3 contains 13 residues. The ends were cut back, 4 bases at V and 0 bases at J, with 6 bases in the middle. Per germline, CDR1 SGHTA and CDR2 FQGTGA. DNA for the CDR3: TGTGCCAGCAGCTGGACAGTGAACACTGAAGCTTTCTTT. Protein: CASSWTVNTEAFF.

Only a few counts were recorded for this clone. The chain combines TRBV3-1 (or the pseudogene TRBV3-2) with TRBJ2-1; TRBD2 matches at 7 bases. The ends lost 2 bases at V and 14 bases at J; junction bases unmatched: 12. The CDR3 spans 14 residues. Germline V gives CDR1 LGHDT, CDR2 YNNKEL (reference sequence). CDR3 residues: CASSQTWEGPMEFF. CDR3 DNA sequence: TGTGCCAGCAGCCAAACGTGGGAGGGCCCGATGGAGTTCTTC.

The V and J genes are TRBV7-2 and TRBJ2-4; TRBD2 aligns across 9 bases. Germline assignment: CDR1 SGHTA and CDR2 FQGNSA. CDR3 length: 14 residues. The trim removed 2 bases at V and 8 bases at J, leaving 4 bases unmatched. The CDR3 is CASSLSGRTDIQYF. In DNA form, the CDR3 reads TGTGCCAGCAGCTTAAGCGGGAGGACTGACATTCAGTACTTC.

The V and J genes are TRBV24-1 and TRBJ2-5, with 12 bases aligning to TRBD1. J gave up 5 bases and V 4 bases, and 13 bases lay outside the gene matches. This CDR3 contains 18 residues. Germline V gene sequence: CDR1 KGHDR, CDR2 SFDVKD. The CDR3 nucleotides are TGTGCCACCAGTGAGGGGGGGACCGGGACAGGGGGCAGGGAGACCCAGTACTTC. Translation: CATSEGGTGTGGRETQYF.

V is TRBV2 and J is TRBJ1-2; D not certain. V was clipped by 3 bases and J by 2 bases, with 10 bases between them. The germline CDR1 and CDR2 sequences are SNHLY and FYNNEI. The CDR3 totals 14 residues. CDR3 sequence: CASSERQTNYGYTF. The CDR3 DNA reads TGTGCCAGCAGTGAGCGGCAGACGAACTATGGCTACACCTTC.

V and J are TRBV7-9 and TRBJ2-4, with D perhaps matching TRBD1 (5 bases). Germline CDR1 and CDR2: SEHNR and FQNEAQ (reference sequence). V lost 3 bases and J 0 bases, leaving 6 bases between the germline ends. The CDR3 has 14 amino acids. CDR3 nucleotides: TGTGCCAGCAGCTTTCAGGGAGCCAAAAACATTCAGTACTTC. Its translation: CASSFQGAKNIQYF. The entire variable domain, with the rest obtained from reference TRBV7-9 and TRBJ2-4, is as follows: DTGVSQNPRHKITKRGQNVTFRCDPISEHNRLYWYRQTLGQGPEFLTYFQNEAQLEKSRLLSDRFSAERPKGSFSTLEIQRTEQGDSAMYLCASSFQGAKNIQYFGAGTRLSVL.

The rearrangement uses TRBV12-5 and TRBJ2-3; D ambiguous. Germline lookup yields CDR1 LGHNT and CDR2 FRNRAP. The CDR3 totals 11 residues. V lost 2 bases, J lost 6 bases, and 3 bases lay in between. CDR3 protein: CASGLLDTQYF. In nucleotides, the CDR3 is TGTGCTAGTGGTTTGCTGGATACGCAGTATTTT.

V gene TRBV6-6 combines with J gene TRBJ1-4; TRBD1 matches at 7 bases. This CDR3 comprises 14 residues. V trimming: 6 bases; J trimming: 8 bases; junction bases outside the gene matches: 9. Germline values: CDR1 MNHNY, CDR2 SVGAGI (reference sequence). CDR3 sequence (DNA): TGTGCCAGCAGCCCCGACAGGGCCATCGAAAAACTGTTTTTT. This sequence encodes CASSPDRAIEKLFF.

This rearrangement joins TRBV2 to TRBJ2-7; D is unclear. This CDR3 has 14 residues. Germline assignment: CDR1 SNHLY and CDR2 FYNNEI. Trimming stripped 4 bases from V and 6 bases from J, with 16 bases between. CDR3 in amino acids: CASSVLGSDSEQYF. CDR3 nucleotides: TGTGCCAGCAGTGTTTTAGGAAGCGACTCCGAGCAGTACTTC.

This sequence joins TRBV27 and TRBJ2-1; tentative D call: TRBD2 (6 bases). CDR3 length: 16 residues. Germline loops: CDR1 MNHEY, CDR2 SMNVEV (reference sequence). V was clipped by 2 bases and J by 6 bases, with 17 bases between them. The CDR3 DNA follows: TGTGCCAGCAGTTTAAACCCGGGACTTAGAGCCAATGAGCAGTTCTTC. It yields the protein CASSLNPGLRANEQFF.

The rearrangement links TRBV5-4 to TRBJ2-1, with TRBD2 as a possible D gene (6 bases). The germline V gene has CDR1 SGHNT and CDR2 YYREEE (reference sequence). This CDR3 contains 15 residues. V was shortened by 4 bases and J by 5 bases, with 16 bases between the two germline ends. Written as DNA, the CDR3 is TGTGCCAGCAGCGGAGGAGGGAATCGGAACAATGAGCAGTTCTTC. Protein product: CASSGGGNRNNEQFF.

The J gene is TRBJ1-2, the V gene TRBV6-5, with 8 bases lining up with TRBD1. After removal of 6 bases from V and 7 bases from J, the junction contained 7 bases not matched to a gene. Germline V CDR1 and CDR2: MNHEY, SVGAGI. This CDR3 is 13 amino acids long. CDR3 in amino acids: CASRLDREIGYTF. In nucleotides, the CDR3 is TGTGCCAGCAGATTGGACAGGGAGATTGGCTACACCTTC.

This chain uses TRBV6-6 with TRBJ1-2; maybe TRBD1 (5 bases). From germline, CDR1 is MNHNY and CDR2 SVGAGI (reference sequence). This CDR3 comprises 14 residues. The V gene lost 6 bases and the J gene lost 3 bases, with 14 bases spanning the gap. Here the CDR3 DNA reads TGTGCCAGCAGATCAGAAGGAGGGGACTATGGCTACACCTTC. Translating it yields CASRSEGGDYGYTF.

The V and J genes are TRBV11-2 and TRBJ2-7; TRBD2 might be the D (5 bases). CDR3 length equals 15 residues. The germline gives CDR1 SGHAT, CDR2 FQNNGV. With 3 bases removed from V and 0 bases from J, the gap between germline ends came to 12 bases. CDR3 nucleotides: TGTGCCAGCAGCTTGACGGTAGCGAGCTCCTACGAGCAGTACTTC. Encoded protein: CASSLTVASSYEQYF.

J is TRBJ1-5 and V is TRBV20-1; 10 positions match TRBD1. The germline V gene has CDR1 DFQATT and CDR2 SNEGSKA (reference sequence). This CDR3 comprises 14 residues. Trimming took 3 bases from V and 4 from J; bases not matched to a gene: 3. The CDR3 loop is CSASRTGGNQPQHF. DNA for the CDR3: TGCAGTGCTAGTAGGACAGGGGGAAATCAGCCCCAGCATTTT.

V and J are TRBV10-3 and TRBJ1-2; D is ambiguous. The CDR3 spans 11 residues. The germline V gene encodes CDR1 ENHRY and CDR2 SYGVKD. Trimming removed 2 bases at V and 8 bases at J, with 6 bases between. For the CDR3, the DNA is TGTGCCATCAGTGAGCCGGGAGGCTACACCTTC. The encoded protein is CAISEPGGYTF.

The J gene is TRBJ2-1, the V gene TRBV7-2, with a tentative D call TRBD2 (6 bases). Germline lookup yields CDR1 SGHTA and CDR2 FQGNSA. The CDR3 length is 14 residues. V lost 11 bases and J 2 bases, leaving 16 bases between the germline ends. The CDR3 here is CAGTGLRAYNEQFF. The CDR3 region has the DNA TGTGCCGGGACTGGTCTACGGGCCTACAATGAGCAGTTCTTC.

In DNA form, the CDR3 reads TGTGCCAGCAGCTTATCGTGGGAGCTGTTTTTT. Its translation is CASSLSWELFF. The V and J genes are TRBV7-9 and TRBJ2-2, with D unclear. The CDR3 totals 11 residues. V dropped 2 bases and J dropped 9 bases, with 4 bases sitting between them. In germline, CDR1 is SEHNR, CDR2 FQNEAQ (reference sequence).

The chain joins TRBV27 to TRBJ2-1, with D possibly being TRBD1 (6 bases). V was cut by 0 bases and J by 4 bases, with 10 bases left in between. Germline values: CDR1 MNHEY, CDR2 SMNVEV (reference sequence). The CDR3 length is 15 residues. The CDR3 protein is CASSLSWQGYNEQFF. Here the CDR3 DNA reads TGTGCCAGCAGTTTATCGTGGCAGGGGTACAATGAGCAGTTCTTC.